A single sample is the source of the 6 T cell receptor beta chains below, sequenced in a study of T cell responses to AZD1222 COVID-19 vaccine. Profiling relied on immunoSEQ multiplex PCR, and the TCRdb table lists in-frame clones only, not all of them. The data hold about 120,000 clones, with 70% to 90% observed a single time. Here the sequenced sample was peripheral blood, taken on day 0 of AZD1222 vaccination. The source is an adult in good health.

CDR3 coding DNA: TGCGCCAGCAGCAACCCGGAGACAGGGAATGAAAAACTGTTTTTT. Translated: CASSNPETGNEKLFF. The chain is built from TRBV5-1 and TRBJ1-4; 7 nucleotides match TRBD1. The CDR3 loop spans 15 amino acids. V shed 4 bases and J 5 bases; nucleotides not matched to a gene: 8. Looked up from germline, CDR1 is SGHRS and CDR2 is YFSETQ. The complete variable domain, with remaining parts taken from reference TRBV5-1 and TRBJ1-4, reads KAGVTQTPRYLIKTRGQQVTLSCSPISGHRSVSWYQQTPGQGLQFLFEYFSETQRNKGNFPGRFSGRQFSNSRSEMNVSTLELGDSALYLCASSNPETGNEKLFFGSGTQLSVL.

This chain uses TRBV5-4 with TRBJ2-3; D call uncertain. Per the germline V gene, CDR1 is SGHNT and CDR2 is YYREEE (reference sequence). There are 13 residues in the CDR3. The V end lost 0 bases, the J end lost 3 bases, and 5 bases lay between the germline ends. The CDR3 reads CASSLEATDTQYF. CDR3 nucleotide sequence: TGTGCCAGCAGCTTGGAGGCTACAGATACGCAGTATTTT.

V is TRBV5-1 and J is TRBJ2-7; D is possibly TRBD1 (5 bases). V was pared by 5 bases and J by 5 bases, with 11 bases between. This CDR3 has 12 residues. Germline V CDR1 and CDR2: SGHRS, YFSETQ. Written as DNA, the CDR3 is TGCGCCAGCAGTCCGGACACTGACGAGCAGTACTTC. As protein: CASSPDTDEQYF.

This clone was observed once. The V call is TRBV5-6, the J call TRBJ1-2, with D tentatively TRBD1 (6 bases). CDR1 SGHDT and CDR2 YYEEEE come from the germline V gene. Trimming cost V 4 bases and J 0 bases, with 13 bases left between them. The CDR3 has 15 residues. The CDR3 DNA reads TGTGCCAGCAGCCCCCAGGGGTTATCTAACTATGGCTACACCTTC. Translation gives CASSPQGLSNYGYTF.

V and J are TRBV7-2 and TRBJ2-3, with 10 bases matching TRBD2. Germline CDR1 reads SGHTA; CDR2 reads FQGNSA. V was pared by 5 bases and J by 4 bases, with 9 bases of the junction left unmatched. The length of the CDR3 is 16 residues. CDR3 DNA: TGTGCCAGCAGCGTTACTAGCGGGGCTGGGGCAGATACGCAGTATTTT. This gives the protein CASSVTSGAGADTQYF.

The V gene is TRBV30, the J gene TRBJ2-6; TRBD2 matches at 12 bases. The V gene's germline CDR1 is GTSNPN and CDR2 SVGIG (reference sequence). V shed 3 bases and J 4 bases; nucleotides not matched to a gene: 7. This CDR3 region has 17 residues. This CDR3 is CAWRLAGGLSGANVLTF. The CDR3 nucleotides read TGTGCCTGGAGACTAGCGGGGGGACTATCCGGGGCCAACGTCCTGACTTTC. Full variable domain (outside the CDR3, taken from reference TRBV30 and TRBJ2-6): SQTIHQWPATLVQPVGSPLSLECTVEGTSNPNLYWYRQAAGRGLQLLFYSVGIGQISSEVPQNLSASRPQDRQFILSSKKLLLSDSGFYLCAWRLAGGLSGANVLTFGAGSRLTVL.